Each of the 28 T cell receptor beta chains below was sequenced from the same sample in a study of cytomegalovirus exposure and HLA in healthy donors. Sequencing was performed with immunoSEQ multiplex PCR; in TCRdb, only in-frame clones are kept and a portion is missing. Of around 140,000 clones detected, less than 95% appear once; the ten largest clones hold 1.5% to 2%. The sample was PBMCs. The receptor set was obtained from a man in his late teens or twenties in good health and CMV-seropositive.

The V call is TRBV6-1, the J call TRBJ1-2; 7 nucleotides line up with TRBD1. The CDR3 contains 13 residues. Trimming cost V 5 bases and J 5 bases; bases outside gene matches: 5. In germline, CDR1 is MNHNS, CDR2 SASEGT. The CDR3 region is CASSPTGVYGYTF. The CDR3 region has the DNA TGTGCCAGCAGTCCCACAGGGGTATATGGCTACACCTTC.

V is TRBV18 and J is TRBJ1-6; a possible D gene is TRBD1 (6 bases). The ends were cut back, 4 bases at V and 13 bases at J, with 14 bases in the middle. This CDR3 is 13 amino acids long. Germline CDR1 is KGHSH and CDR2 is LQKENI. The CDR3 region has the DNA TGTGCCAGCTCACGTTCGGGGGGCGAGCCCCTCCACTTT. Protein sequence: CASSRSGGEPLHF.

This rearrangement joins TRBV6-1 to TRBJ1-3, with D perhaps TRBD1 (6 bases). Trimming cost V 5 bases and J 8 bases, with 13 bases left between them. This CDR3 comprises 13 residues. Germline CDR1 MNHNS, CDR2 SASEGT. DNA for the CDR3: TGTGCCAGCAGTTCAGGGGCAGGTGACACCATATATTTT. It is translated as CASSSGAGDTIYF.

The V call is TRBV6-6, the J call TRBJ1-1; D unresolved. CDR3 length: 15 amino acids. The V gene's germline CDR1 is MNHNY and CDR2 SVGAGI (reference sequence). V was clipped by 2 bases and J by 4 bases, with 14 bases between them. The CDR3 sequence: CASSYTSKEGTEAFF. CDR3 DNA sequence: TGTGCCAGCAGTTACACATCAAAGGAGGGCACTGAAGCTTTCTTT.

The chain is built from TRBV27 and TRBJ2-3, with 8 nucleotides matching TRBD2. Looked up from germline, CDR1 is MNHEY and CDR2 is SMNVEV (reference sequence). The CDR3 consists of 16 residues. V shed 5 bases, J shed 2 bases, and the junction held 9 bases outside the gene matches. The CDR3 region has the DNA TGTGCCAGCAGTCCGCTAGCGGGTCTGACCACAGATACGCAGTATTTT. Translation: CASSPLAGLTTDTQYF.

The CDR3 loop is CASSRDRANTGELFF. CDR3 in DNA: TGTGCCAGCAGTAGGGACAGGGCAAACACCGGGGAGCTGTTTTTT. V usage is TRBV6-1 and J usage is TRBJ2-2, with TRBD1 identical over 9 bases. CDR1 is MNHNS, CDR2 SASEGT, per germline. The CDR3 covers 15 residues. The J segment lost 2 bases and the V segment lost 5 bases, leaving 3 bases of the junction unmatched.

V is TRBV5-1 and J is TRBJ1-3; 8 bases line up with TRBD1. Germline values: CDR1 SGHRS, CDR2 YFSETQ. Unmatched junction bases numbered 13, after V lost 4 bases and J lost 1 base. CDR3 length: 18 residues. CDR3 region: CASSRAPIQGASGNTIYF. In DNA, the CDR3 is TGCGCCAGCAGCCGTGCACCCATTCAGGGGGCATCTGGAAACACCATATATTTT.

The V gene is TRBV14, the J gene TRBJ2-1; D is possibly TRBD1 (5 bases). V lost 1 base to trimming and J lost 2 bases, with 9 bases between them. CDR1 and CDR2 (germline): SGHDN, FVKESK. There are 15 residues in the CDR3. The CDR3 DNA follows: TGTGCCAGCAGCCAAGGTAGCAGGGCCTACAATGAGCAGTTCTTC. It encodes CASSQGSRAYNEQFF.

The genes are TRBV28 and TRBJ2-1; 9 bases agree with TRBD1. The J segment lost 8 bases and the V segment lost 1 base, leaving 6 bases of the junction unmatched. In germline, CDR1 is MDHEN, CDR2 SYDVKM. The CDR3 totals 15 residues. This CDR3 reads CASSLFWTGDDEQFF. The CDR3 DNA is TGTGCCAGCAGTTTATTTTGGACAGGGGACGATGAGCAGTTCTTC. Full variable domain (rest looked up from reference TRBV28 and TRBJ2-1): DVKVTQSSRYLVKRTGEKVFLECVQDMDHENMFWYRQDPGLGLRLIYFSYDVKMKEKGDIPEGYSVSREKKERFSLILESASTNQTSMYLCASSLFWTGDDEQFFGPGTRLTVL.

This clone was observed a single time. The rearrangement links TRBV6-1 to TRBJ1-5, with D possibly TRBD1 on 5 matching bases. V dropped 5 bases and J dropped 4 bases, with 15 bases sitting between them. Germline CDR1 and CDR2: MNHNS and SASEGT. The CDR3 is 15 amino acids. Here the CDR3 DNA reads TGTGCCAGCAGTCCCCGTCGGGGGGGTAATCAGCCCCAGCATTTT. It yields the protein CASSPRRGGNQPQHF.

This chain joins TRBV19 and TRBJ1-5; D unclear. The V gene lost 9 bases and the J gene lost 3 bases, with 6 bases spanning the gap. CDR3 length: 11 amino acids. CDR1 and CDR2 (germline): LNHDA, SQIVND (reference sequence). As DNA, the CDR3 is TGTGCCAGGGCCTCCAATCAGCCCCAGCATTTT. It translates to CARASNQPQHF.

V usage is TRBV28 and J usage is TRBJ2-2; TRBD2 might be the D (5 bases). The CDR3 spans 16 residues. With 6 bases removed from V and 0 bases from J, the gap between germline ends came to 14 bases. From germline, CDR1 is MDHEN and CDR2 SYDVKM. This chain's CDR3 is CASSYSAGTNTGELFF. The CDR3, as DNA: TGTGCCAGCAGCTATTCAGCCGGGACGAACACCGGGGAGCTGTTTTTT.

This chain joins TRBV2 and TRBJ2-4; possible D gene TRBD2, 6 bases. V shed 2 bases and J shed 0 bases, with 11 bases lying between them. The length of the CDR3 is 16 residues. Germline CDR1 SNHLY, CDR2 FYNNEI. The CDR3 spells CASSESPGLAKNIQYF. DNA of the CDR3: TGTGCCAGCAGTGAATCTCCGGGACTAGCCAAAAACATTCAGTACTTC. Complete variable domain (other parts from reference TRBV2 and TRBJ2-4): EPEVTQTPSHQVTQMGQEVILRCVPISNHLYFYWYRQILGQKVEFLVSFYNNEISEKSEIFDDQFSVERPDGSNFTLKIRSTKLEDSAMYFCASSESPGLAKNIQYFGAGTRLSVL.

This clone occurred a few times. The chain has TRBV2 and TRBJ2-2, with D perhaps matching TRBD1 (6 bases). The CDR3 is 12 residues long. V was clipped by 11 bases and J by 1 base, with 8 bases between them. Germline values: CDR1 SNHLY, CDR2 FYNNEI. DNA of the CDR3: TGTGCCCTCAGGGGGAACACCGGGGAGCTGTTTTTT. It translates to CALRGNTGELFF.

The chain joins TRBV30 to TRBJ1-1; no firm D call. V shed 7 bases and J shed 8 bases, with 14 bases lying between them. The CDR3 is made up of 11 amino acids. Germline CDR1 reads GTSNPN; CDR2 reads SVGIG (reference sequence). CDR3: CASRRRREAFF. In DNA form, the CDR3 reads TGTGCCTCGAGGCGGAGGCGGGAAGCTTTCTTT.

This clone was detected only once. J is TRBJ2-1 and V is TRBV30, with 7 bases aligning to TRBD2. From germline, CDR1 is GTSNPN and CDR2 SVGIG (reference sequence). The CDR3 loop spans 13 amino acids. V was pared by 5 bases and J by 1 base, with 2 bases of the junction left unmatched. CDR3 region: CAWASGSYNEQFF. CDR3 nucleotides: TGTGCCTGGGCTAGCGGATCCTACAATGAGCAGTTCTTC.

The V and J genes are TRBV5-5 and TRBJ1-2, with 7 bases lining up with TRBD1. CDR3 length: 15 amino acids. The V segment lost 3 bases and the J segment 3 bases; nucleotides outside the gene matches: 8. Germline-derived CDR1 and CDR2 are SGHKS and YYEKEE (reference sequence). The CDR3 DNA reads TGTGCCAGCAGCTCTTTCCAAACAGGGGACTATGGCTACACCTTC. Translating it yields CASSSFQTGDYGYTF.

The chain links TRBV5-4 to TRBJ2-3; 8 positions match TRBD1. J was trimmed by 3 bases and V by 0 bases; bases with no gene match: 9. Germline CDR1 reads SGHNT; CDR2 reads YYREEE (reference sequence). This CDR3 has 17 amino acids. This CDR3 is CASSLVRTGLGTDTQYF. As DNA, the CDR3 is TGTGCCAGCAGCTTGGTCCGGACAGGGCTGGGGACAGATACGCAGTATTTT.

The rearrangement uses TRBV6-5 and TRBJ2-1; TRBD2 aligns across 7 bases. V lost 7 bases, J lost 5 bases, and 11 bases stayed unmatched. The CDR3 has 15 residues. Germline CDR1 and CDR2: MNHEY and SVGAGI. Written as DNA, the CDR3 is TGTGCCAGCACTAGACCGGGAGGACGAGACAATGAGCAGTTCTTC. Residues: CASTRPGGRDNEQFF.

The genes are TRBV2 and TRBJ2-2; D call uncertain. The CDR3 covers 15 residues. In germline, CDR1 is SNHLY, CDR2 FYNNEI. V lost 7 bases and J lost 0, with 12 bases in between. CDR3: CASTPNTANTGELFF. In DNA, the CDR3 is TGTGCCAGCACCCCGAACACCGCGAACACCGGGGAGCTGTTTTTT.

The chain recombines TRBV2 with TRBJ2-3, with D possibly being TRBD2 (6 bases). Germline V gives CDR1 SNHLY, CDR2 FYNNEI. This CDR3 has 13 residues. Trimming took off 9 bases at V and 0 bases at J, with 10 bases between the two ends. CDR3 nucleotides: TGTGCCAGGAGCGGGCCTAGCACAGATACGCAGTATTTT. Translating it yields CARSGPSTDTQYF.

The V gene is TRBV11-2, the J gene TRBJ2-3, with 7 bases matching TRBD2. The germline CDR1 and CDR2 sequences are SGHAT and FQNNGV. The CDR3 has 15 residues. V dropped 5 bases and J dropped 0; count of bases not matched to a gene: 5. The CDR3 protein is CASSPGLTSTDTQYF. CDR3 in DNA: TGTGCCAGCAGCCCGGGACTAACTAGCACAGATACGCAGTATTTT.

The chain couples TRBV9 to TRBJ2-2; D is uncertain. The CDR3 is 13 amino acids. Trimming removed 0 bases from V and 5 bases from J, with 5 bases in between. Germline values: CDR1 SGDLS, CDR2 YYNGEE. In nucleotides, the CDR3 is TGTGCCAGCAGCGTAGATCGTACCGGGGAGCTGTTTTTT. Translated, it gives CASSVDRTGELFF.

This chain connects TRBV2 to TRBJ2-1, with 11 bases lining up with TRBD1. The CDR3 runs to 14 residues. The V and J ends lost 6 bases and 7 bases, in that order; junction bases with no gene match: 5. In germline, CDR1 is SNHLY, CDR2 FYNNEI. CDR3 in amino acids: CASSGTGGTNEQFF. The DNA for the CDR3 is TGTGCCAGCAGCGGGACAGGGGGGACGAATGAGCAGTTCTTC.

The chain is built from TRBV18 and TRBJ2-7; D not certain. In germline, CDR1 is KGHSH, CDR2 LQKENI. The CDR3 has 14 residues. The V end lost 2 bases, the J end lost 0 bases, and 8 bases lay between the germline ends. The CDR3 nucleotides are TGTGCCAGCTCACCAAATCACGGCTCCTACGAGCAGTACTTC. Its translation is CASSPNHGSYEQYF.

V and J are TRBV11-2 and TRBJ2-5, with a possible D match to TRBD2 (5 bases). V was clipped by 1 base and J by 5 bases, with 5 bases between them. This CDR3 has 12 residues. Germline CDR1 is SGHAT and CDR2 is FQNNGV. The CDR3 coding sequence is TGTGCCAGCAGCTTAGCGGGGGAGACCCAGTACTTC. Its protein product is CASSLAGETQYF. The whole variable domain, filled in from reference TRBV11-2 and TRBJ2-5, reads EAGVAQSPRYKIIEKRQSVAFWCNPISGHATLYWYQQILGQGPKLLIQFQNNGVVDDSQLPKDRFSAERLKGVDSTLKIQPAKLEDSAVYLCASSLAGETQYFGPGTRLLVL.

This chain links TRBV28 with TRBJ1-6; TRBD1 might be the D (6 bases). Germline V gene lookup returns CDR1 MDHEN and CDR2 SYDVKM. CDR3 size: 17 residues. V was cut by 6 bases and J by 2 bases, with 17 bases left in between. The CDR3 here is CASREGGEATYNSPLHF. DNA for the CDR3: TGTGCCAGCAGAGAGGGGGGGGAAGCCACCTATAATTCACCCCTCCACTTT. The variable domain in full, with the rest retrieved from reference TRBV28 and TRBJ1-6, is DVKVTQSSRYLVKRTGEKVFLECVQDMDHENMFWYRQDPGLGLRLIYFSYDVKMKEKGDIPEGYSVSREKKERFSLILESASTNQTSMYLCASREGGEATYNSPLHFGNGTRLTVT.

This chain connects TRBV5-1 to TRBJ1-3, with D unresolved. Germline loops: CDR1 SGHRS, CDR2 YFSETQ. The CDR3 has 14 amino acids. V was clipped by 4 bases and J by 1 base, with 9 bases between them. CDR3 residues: CASSERASGNTIYF. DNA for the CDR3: TGCGCCAGCAGCGAGAGGGCTTCTGGAAACACCATATATTTT.